The clone carrying this T cell receptor (beta chain) was observed a handful of times. Antigen specificity is unknown. The 5'RACE method, run with constant-segment primers, produced TCR alpha and TCR beta cDNA libraries (carrying sample barcodes and UMIs). TCRdb re-called the 5' RACE reads through MiXCR, storing one row per CDR3 protein. The sample lists approximately 570,000 distinct CDR3 sequences, around 17% seen once, with around 12% in the top ten. The CDR3 has 15 residues. Trimming took 5 bases from V and 0 from J, leaving 13 bases between them. This record belongs to a study of T-cell memory formation after mild COVID-19. Study-wide points: Contracting clones from day 15 to 85 showed balanced CD4/CD8; later expanders favored CD4+.

The TCR was taken from an adult woman who had mild COVID-19 (a few samples of this study predate the infection). Cell type and time point are not known. This rearrangement joins TRBV12-3 or TRBV12-4 to TRBJ1-1; the D is unclear. The sample was PBMCs or a T cell subset sorted from them (not recorded which). CDR3 sequence: CASSPRPPMNTEAFF. CDR3 nucleotides: TGTGCCAGCAGTCCGCGACCCCCAATGAACACTGAAGCTTTCTTT.